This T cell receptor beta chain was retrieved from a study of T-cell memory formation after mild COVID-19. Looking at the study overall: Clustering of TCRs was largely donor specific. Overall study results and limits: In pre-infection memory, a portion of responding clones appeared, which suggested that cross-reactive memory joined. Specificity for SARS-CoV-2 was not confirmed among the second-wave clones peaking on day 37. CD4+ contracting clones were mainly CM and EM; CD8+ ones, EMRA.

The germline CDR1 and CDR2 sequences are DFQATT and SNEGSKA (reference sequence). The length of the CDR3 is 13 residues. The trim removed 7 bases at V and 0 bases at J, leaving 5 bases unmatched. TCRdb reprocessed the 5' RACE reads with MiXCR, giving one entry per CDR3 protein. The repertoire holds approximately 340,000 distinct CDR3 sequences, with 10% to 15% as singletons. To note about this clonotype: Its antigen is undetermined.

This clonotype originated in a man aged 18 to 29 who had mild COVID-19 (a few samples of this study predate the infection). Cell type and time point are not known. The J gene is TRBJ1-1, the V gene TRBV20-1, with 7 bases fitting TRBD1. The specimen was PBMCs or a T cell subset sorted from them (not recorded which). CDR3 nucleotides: TGCAGTGGAGGACAGGAGATGAACACTGAAGCTTTCTTT. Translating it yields CSGGQEMNTEAFF.